Listed here are 23 T cell receptor beta chains from one sample, sequenced in a study of blood T cell repertoires in COVID-19. The protocol was immunoSEQ multiplex PCR, while the TCRdb copy is restricted to in-frame clones and leaves out a portion. The sample lists roughly 70,000 clones; 87% were seen once. Material: peripheral blood. These receptors were taken from a woman of 80 years or more with acute or convalescent COVID-19.

The chain recombines TRBV18 with TRBJ2-5; 12 bases are a match to TRBD1. Germline CDR1 and CDR2: KGHSH and LQKENI. The V segment lost 4 bases and the J segment 1 base; nucleotides outside the gene matches: 4. The CDR3 contains 16 residues. Here the CDR3 DNA reads TGTGCCAGCTCACTGGGGACAGGGGGCCCCCAAGAGACCCAGTACTTC. It specifies CASSLGTGGPQETQYF.

V usage is TRBV19 and J usage is TRBJ2-7; tentatively, D is TRBD1 (5 bases). The CDR3 length is 12 residues. Trimming cost V 4 bases and J 6 bases, with 10 bases left between them. The germline V gene has CDR1 LNHDA and CDR2 SQIVND (reference sequence). The CDR3 spells CASSTGQGEQYF. CDR3 bases: TGTGCCAGTAGTACAGGACAAGGCGAGCAGTACTTC.

The V gene is TRBV14, the J gene TRBJ1-1, with 9 nucleotides matching TRBD1. Germline V gene lookup returns CDR1 SGHDN and CDR2 FVKESK. The CDR3 loop spans 15 amino acids. V was pared by 3 bases and J by 0 bases, with 2 bases of the junction left unmatched. This chain's CDR3 is CASSHRDRVNTEAFF. CDR3 bases: TGTGCCAGCAGCCACCGGGACAGGGTGAACACTGAAGCTTTCTTT.

The rearrangement links TRBV6-5 to TRBJ2-1, with 7 nucleotides matching TRBD2. The junction had 5 bases not matched to a gene; V was cut back by 0 bases and J by 6 bases. The CDR3 totals 15 residues. Germline V gene lookup returns CDR1 MNHEY and CDR2 SVGAGI. The CDR3 DNA sequence: TGTGCCAGCAGTTACTCAGGCGGGAGACCCAATGAGCAGTTCTTC. It yields the protein CASSYSGGRPNEQFF.

V is TRBV5-1 and J is TRBJ2-3; D possibly corresponds to TRBD1 (5 bases). Germline V gene sequence: CDR1 SGHRS, CDR2 YFSETQ. Trimming stripped 0 bases from V and 4 bases from J, with 12 bases between. The CDR3 is made up of 15 amino acids. The CDR3 region has the DNA TGCGCCAGCAGCTTGGGAGACTTAGGGGCAGATACGCAGTATTTT. Protein: CASSLGDLGADTQYF.

Details on this clone: A read error may account for a junction end that differs from germline. V is TRBV12-3 or TRBV12-4 and J is TRBJ1-4; unclear D gene. The CDR3 loop spans 12 amino acids. This CDR3 reads CASSLASGRAVF. CDR3 nucleotides: TGTGCCAGCAGTTTAGCTTCCGGGAGAGCCGTTTTT.

This chain links TRBV11-2 with TRBJ1-2; the D gene is possibly TRBD1 (5 bases). The germline CDR1 and CDR2 sequences are SGHAT and FQNNGV. Trimming left V 3 bases short and J 8 bases short, with 13 bases between. The length of the CDR3 is 13 residues. The CDR3 nucleotides are TGTGCCAGCAGCTTTTACCGCAGGGAAGGCTACACCTTC. As protein: CASSFYRREGYTF.

This clone occurred once. The rearrangement uses TRBV12-3 or TRBV12-4 and TRBJ2-7; D is perhaps TRBD2 (5 bases). The CDR3 has 11 residues. Trimming took off 5 bases at V and 7 bases at J, with 9 bases between the two ends. DNA for the CDR3: TGTGCCAGCAGTCTCCGAGGGGAGCAGTACTTC. Encoded protein: CASSLRGEQYF.

The V gene is TRBV10-3, the J gene TRBJ1-3; possible D gene TRBD1, 5 bases. In germline, CDR1 is ENHRY, CDR2 SYGVKD. V gave up 0 bases and J gave up 4 bases, with 7 bases separating them. The CDR3 extends over 14 amino acids. CDR3 sequence: CAISESGGGNTIYF. Written as DNA, the CDR3 is TGTGCCATCAGTGAGTCGGGGGGAGGAAACACCATATATTTT.

This clone was seen only once. The chain recombines TRBV5-6 with TRBJ2-3, with 7 bases aligning to TRBD1. The CDR3 runs to 15 residues. CDR1 is SGHDT, CDR2 YYEEEE, per germline. V was clipped by 0 bases and J by 3 bases; unmatched bases: 4. This CDR3 reads CASSLEGRGTDTQYF. The CDR3 DNA is TGTGCCAGCAGCTTGGAGGGCAGGGGGACAGATACGCAGTATTTT.

The chain employs TRBV27 and TRBJ2-7, with a weak D call TRBD2 (5 bases). Trimming removed 2 bases at V and 2 bases at J, with 13 bases between. The CDR3 extends over 15 amino acids. Germline-derived CDR1 and CDR2 are MNHEY and SMNVEV (reference sequence). The CDR3 DNA sequence: TGTGCCAGCAGTTTAGCCGGGGAGTCCACCTACGAGCAGTACTTC. Protein sequence: CASSLAGESTYEQYF.

The rearrangement links TRBV24-1 to TRBJ2-1; 8 positions match TRBD1. The CDR3 is made up of 13 amino acids. Germline assignment: CDR1 KGHDR and CDR2 SFDVKD. Trimming at V came to 9 bases and at J to 9 bases, leaving 9 bases not matched to a gene. The CDR3 region has the DNA TGTGCCACCGACAGGGGATCTTCGGGTGAGCAGTTCTTC. Its translation is CATDRGSSGEQFF.

The V gene is TRBV18, the J gene TRBJ2-7, with a possible D match to TRBD1 (5 bases). V lost 2 bases to trimming and J lost 5 bases, with 7 bases between them. Germline V CDR1 and CDR2: KGHSH, LQKENI. The CDR3 consists of 12 residues. The CDR3 reads CASSPGAHEQYF. Here the CDR3 DNA reads TGTGCCAGCTCACCAGGGGCTCACGAGCAGTACTTC.

As DNA, the CDR3 is TGCGCCAGCAGCTTGCAGCCAGGGGGCGGGGAAGGCTACACCTTC. This codes for CASSLQPGGGEGYTF. This chain uses TRBV5-1 with TRBJ1-2; 8 nucleotides match TRBD1. This CDR3 region has 15 residues. Germline V gives CDR1 SGHRS, CDR2 YFSETQ. Losses at the gene ends were 1 base for V and 8 bases for J; bases not matched to a gene: 10. The whole variable domain, remainder taken from reference TRBV5-1 and TRBJ1-2, is KAGVTQTPRYLIKTRGQQVTLSCSPISGHRSVSWYQQTPGQGLQFLFEYFSETQRNKGNFPGRFSGRQFSNSRSEMNVSTLELGDSALYLCASSLQPGGGEGYTFGSGTRLTVV.

This clone was seen ten or more times. The V gene is TRBV18, the J gene TRBJ2-7; TRBD1 agrees at 8 bases. In germline, CDR1 is KGHSH, CDR2 LQKENI. CDR3 length equals 15 residues. V lost 1 base and J lost 1; bases outside the gene matches: 3. The CDR3 sequence: CASSPQTGGSYEQYF. The CDR3 region has the DNA TGTGCCAGCTCACCACAAACAGGGGGGTCCTACGAGCAGTACTTC.

V is TRBV30 and J is TRBJ1-3; D is unclear. This CDR3 has 13 amino acids. Germline loops: CDR1 GTSNPN, CDR2 SVGIG (reference sequence). The V gene lost 1 base and the J gene lost 2 bases, with 6 bases spanning the gap. CDR3 DNA: TGTGCCTGGAGTGGCGGAACTGGAAACACCATATATTTT. Translation gives CAWSGGTGNTIYF.

This clone was detected only once. The V gene is TRBV13, the J gene TRBJ1-1; D gene uncertain. The CDR3 runs 14 residues. Looked up from germline, CDR1 is PRHDT and CDR2 is FYEKMQ (reference sequence). V lost 5 bases and J lost 6, with 16 bases in between. CDR3 DNA: TGTGCCAGCAGCCCCCCCGGGTGGGAGCCTGAAGCTTTCTTT. Residues: CASSPPGWEPEAFF.

The chain recombines TRBV18 with TRBJ2-5, with 8 bases aligning to TRBD2. Trimming at V came to 2 bases and at J to 4 bases, leaving 12 bases not matched to a gene. Germline CDR1 reads KGHSH; CDR2 reads LQKENI. This CDR3 contains 17 residues. The CDR3 loop is CASSPVRSGSTRETQYF. The CDR3 bases are TGTGCCAGCTCACCAGTTCGAAGCGGGAGTACACGAGAGACCCAGTACTTC.

The chain carries TRBV7-6 and TRBJ2-6; 7 positions match TRBD1. The CDR3 is 18 residues long. Trimming removed 5 bases from V and 0 bases from J; junction bases left unmatched: 10. Germline values: CDR1 SGHVS, CDR2 FNYEAQ. CDR3 coding DNA: TGTGCCAGCAGCAGCCCGGGACAGAATTTCTCTGGGGCCAACGTCCTGACTTTC. Its protein is CASSSPGQNFSGANVLTF.

The V gene is TRBV5-6, the J gene TRBJ2-1; 10 bases match TRBD1. The length of the CDR3 is 15 residues. The V gene's germline CDR1 is SGHDT and CDR2 YYEEEE. The V gene end was trimmed by 0 bases and the J gene end by 5 bases; junction bases not matched to a gene: 2. The CDR3 is CASSLVDRGNNEQFF. For the CDR3, the DNA is TGTGCCAGCAGCTTGGTGGACAGGGGGAACAATGAGCAGTTCTTC.

The J gene is TRBJ2-3, the V gene TRBV6-4; 9 bases fit TRBD1. This CDR3 comprises 16 residues. V was pared by 0 bases and J by 3 bases, with 4 bases of the junction left unmatched. Germline V gene sequence: CDR1 MRHNA, CDR2 SNTAGT. CDR3 protein: CASSDSWGQGTDTQYF. CDR3 sequence (DNA): TGTGCCAGCAGTGACTCGTGGGGACAGGGAACAGATACGCAGTATTTT.

V is TRBV6-4 and J is TRBJ2-3, with 11 positions matching TRBD1. With V trimmed by 4 bases and J by 8 bases, 17 bases remained unmatched. CDR1 MRHNA and CDR2 SNTAGT come from the germline V gene. This CDR3 has 18 residues. CDR3 DNA: TGTGCCAGCAGTGCTATTCCCACCGGGACAGGGGGAATTAGTACGCAGTATTTT. Amino acid sequence: CASSAIPTGTGGISTQYF.

This clone was seen a few times. The chain uses TRBV7-2 and TRBJ2-3; the D is unclear. CDR1 is SGHTA and CDR2 is FQGNSA in the germline V gene. V was clipped by 2 bases and J by 5 bases, with 11 bases between them. The CDR3 contains 14 residues. For the CDR3, the DNA is TGTGCCAGCAGCTTACAAACGACGGGAGATACGCAGTATTTT. Translating gives CASSLQTTGDTQYF.